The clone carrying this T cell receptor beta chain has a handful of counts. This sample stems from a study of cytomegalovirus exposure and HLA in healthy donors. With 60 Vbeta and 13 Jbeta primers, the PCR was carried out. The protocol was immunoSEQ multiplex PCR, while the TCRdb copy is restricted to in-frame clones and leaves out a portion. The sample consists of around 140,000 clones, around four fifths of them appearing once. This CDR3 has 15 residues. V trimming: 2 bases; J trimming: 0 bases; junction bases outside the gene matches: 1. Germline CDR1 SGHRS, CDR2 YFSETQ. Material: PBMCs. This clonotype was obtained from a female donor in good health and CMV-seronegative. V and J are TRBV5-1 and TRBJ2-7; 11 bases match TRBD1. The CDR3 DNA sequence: TGCGCCAGCAGCTTAGGGACAGGGGGCTCCTACGAGCAGTACTTC. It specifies CASSLGTGGSYEQYF.